The entry that follows covers one TCR beta chain sequence. Germline CDR1 and CDR2: SEHNR and FQNEAQ (reference sequence). The CDR3 extends over 15 amino acids. Losses at the gene ends were 1 base for V and 5 bases for J; bases not matched to a gene: 5. The data are from a study of blood T cell repertoires in COVID-19. Turning to the study itself: Researchers got acute and convalescent COVID-19 samples from the United States, Italy and Spain. PBMCs, B-cell-depleted T cells, or T cells provided the cDNA or gDNA that made up the material.

Sequencing used immunoSEQ multiplex PCR; TCRdb keeps in-frame clones, though not all of them. Of roughly 150,000 clones listed, 84% are singletons. V is TRBV7-9 and J is TRBJ1-5; 7 bases fit TRBD1. This sequence originates from a woman over 75 with acute or convalescent COVID-19. Input material: peripheral blood. The CDR3 coding sequence is TGTGCCAGCAGCTTAGGTCGGGACAGATATCAGCCCCAGCATTTT. As protein: CASSLGRDRYQPQHF.